This TCR beta chain came from a study of T cells in Graves' hyperthyroidism and ophthalmopathy. This clonotype was seen at least ten times. Trimming took off 3 bases at V and 0 bases at J, with 12 bases between the two ends. This CDR3 is 15 amino acids long. Amplified regions were TCR beta CDR3 sequences from RNA transcripts. Carried out on the TCR CDR3, a first-round RT-PCR used the HTBI primer set. One entry per CDR3 protein, called by TCRdb with MiXCR from the multiplex PCR reads. This table holds some 180,000 distinct CDR3 sequences, approximately 15% found once. This receptor was taken from a woman between 45 and 65 years old with Graves' hyperthyroidism. The chain joins TRBV12-3 or TRBV12-4 to TRBJ2-7; no definite D call. The sequencing sample was made of blood. The CDR3 sequence: CASSFQRSSSYEQYF. CDR3 DNA sequence: TGTGCCAGCAGTTTTCAGCGTAGTAGCTCCTACGAGCAGTACTTC.